Below, one T cell receptor beta chain is given with its context. This sample was included in a study of cytomegalovirus exposure and HLA in healthy donors. Study at large: Of the donors genotyped, approximately 400 in all, around 76% fell in the Caucasian-associated ancestry cluster.

The length of the CDR3 is 15 residues. The V gene end was trimmed by 5 bases and the J gene end by 6 bases; junction bases not matched to a gene: 8. From germline, CDR1 is SEHNR and CDR2 FQNEAQ (reference sequence). Primers for the PCR totalled 60 Vbeta and 13 Jbeta. Clones were read by immunoSEQ multiplex PCR, and TCRdb kept only the in-frame ones, dropping some. Of around 150,000 clones listed, roughly 80% are singletons. Donors consisted of healthy bone marrow donors. Though nominally healthy at sampling, donors likely had unrecorded immune exposures. This TCR was recovered from a female donor in good health and CMV-seronegative. The sequenced material came from PBMCs. This chain links TRBV7-9 with TRBJ1-4; 8 bases line up with TRBD1. The CDR3 here is CASSASGGLYEKLFF. CDR3 sequence (DNA): TGTGCCAGCAGCGCCTCAGGGGGCCTATATGAAAAACTGTTTTTT.